This T cell receptor beta chain was identified in a study of CD8 T cells in ankylosing spondylitis. Study-wide results and caveats: The authors found the disease-linked clones to be CD8+ and relatively rare in peripheral blood.

Germline assignment: CDR1 ENHRY and CDR2 SYGVKD. This CDR3 is 11 amino acids long. V gave up 2 bases and J gave up 4 bases, with 3 bases separating them. MiXCR was run by TCRdb on the 5' RACE reads, yielding one entry per CDR3 protein. The sample comprises roughly 120,000 distinct CDR3 sequences, approximately 13% of which are singletons, and 2.5% to 3.5% rests with the top ten. This clonotype was seen ten or more times. What it binds is not known. The V call is TRBV10-3, the J call TRBJ2-7; D is unclear. What was sequenced was blood, either unsorted or a sorted T cell fraction (not recorded which). This receptor was taken from a female donor with ankylosing spondylitis or in good health (not recorded which). This chain's CDR3 is CAISERYEQYF. CDR3 coding DNA: TGTGCCATCAGTGAGAGATACGAGCAGTACTTC.